Reported below is one T cell receptor beta chain. What it binds is not known. Blood sampling took place at baseline, cycle 4 day 1, and cycle 7 day 1. The sample originates from a study of OX40 agonist ivuxolimab in advanced cancers. Study at large: Aged roughly 20 to 85 with a mean of around 60 years, they were approximately 79% male. Study-wide findings and caveats: Circulating CD4+ and CD8+ T cells showed clonal expansion by week 6 at 0.1 to 3.0 mg/kg. Expanded peripheral T cells had an undetermined antigen specificity.

Trimming shortened V by 7 bases and J by 3 bases, and 15 bases separated the two germline ends. Germline CDR1 reads MNHEY; CDR2 reads SVGAGI. There are 14 residues in the CDR3. The assay was immunoSEQ multiplex PCR, and TCRdb's table has in-frame clones only and misses some. The sample lists around 37,000 clones, 88% occurring once. This sequence was found in an adult with an advanced solid tumor such as melanoma, head and neck, liver or kidney cancer. The genes are TRBV6-5 and TRBJ1-1; D is undetermined. Sample: CD4+ or CD8+ T cells sorted from blood, taken in a trial of the OX40 agonist ivuxolimab. This CDR3 reads CASTHRWGDTEAFF. CDR3 coding DNA: TGTGCCAGCACCCACCGATGGGGAGACACTGAAGCTTTCTTT.